The subject of this entry is one T cell receptor (beta chain). V gave up 6 bases and J gave up 4 bases; unmatched junction bases: 13. The CDR3 has 16 residues. The germline CDR1 and CDR2 sequences are MGHRA and YSYEKL. Sequencing used immunoSEQ multiplex PCR; TCRdb keeps in-frame clones, though not all of them. This table holds around 150,000 clones, about 86% found once. This entry is derived from a study of blood T cell repertoires in COVID-19. The J gene is TRBJ2-7, the V gene TRBV4-1; 9 nucleotides line up with TRBD1. The source is a man younger than 30 with acute or convalescent COVID-19. The sequenced sample was peripheral blood. Here the CDR3 DNA reads TGCGCCAGCAGAGCAAGTCTGAGGGGACAGGGTTACGAGCAGTACTTC. It codes for CASRASLRGQGYEQYF.